The subject of this entry is one T cell receptor beta chain. Its antigen is unknown. At one end, the junction sequence differs from germline, possibly due to a read error. The data originate from a study of blood T cells in healthy people across ages. General study results and limits: Aged donors had fewer naive CD4+ cells and lower diversity than long-lived donors.

For the second PCR, which ran for about 6 to 11 cycles, a sample-barcoded 5' primer and a J-beta primer mix were used. MiXCR, applied by TCRdb to the 5' RACE reads, yields one record per CDR3 protein. Here the sample spans 1.8 million or so distinct CDR3 sequences, roughly two fifths being singletons. CDR1 is DFQATT and CDR2 is SNEGSKA in the germline V gene (reference sequence). The CDR3 is made up of 13 amino acids. Material: blood. This TCR was recovered from a human donor in good health. The chain carries TRBV20-1 and TRBJ2-5, with D perhaps matching TRBD1 (6 bases). The CDR3, as DNA: TGCAGTGCTGGAGATCACAGGGAAGAGACCCAGTACTTC. It encodes CSAGDHREETQYF.